The 14 T cell receptor beta chains below come from one sample, sequenced in a study of blood T cell repertoires in COVID-19. Sequenced by immunoSEQ multiplex PCR; TCRdb stores in-frame clones only, minus some. The sample includes under 200,000 clones, 83% seen only once; the top ten take approximately 1.5%. Sequenced material: peripheral blood. The receptors here all came from a human donor in a cohort sampled during active COVID-19.

This sequence joins TRBV5-1 and TRBJ2-1, with D perhaps matching TRBD1 (9 bases). There are 16 residues in the CDR3. Trimming stripped 0 bases from V and 4 bases from J, with 14 bases between. Germline V CDR1 and CDR2: SGHRS, YFSETQ. The CDR3 loop reads CASSLAGGTGYNEQFF. The DNA of the CDR3 is TGCGCCAGCAGCTTGGCGGGGGGGACAGGGTACAATGAGCAGTTCTTC.

In nucleotides, the CDR3 is TGTGCCAGCAGCTTCATAGGGCAGGGGACCGAGCAGTACTTC. Protein product: CASSFIGQGTEQYF. The chain is built from TRBV7-2 and TRBJ2-7; D might be TRBD1 (6 bases). V was trimmed by 3 bases and J by 6 bases, leaving 15 bases between them. The CDR3 runs 14 residues. Looked up from germline, CDR1 is SGHTA and CDR2 is FQGNSA. The full variable domain, rest sourced from reference TRBV7-2 and TRBJ2-7, is GAGVSQSPSNKVTEKGKDVELRCDPISGHTALYWYRQSLGQGLEFLIYFQGNSAPDKSGLPSDRFSAERTGGSVSTLTIQRTQQEDSAVYLCASSFIGQGTEQYFGPGTRLTVT.

The gene calls are TRBV10-2 and TRBJ2-7, with D perhaps matching TRBD1 (6 bases). The V and J ends lost 4 bases and 5 bases respectively, with 9 bases between them. Germline V gene lookup returns CDR1 WSHSY and CDR2 SAAADI. The length of the CDR3 is 12 residues. In nucleotides, the CDR3 is TGCGCCAGCAGTGTCAGGGGTAACGAGCAGTACTTC. Translation: CASSVRGNEQYF.

The chain is built from TRBV13 and TRBJ2-5; weak D call: TRBD2 (6 bases). Looked up from germline, CDR1 is PRHDT and CDR2 is FYEKMQ (reference sequence). The CDR3 is made up of 16 amino acids. V was pared by 5 bases and J by 2 bases, with 18 bases between. DNA for the CDR3: TGTGCCAGCAGCGAAAAGATAGCGGCGCCGCAAGAGACCCAGTACTTC. Amino acids: CASSEKIAAPQETQYF. Looking up the rest from reference TRBV13 and TRBJ2-5 gives the full variable domain: AAGVIQSPRHLIKEKRETATLKCYPIPRHDTVYWYQQGPGQDPQFLISFYEKMQSDKGSIPDRFSAQQFSDYHSELNMSSLELGDSALYFCASSEKIAAPQETQYFGPGTRLLVL.

The chain employs TRBV12-3 or TRBV12-4 and TRBJ2-7, with a possible D match to TRBD2 (5 bases). This CDR3 spans 12 amino acids. The ends were cut back, 3 bases at V and 9 bases at J, with 12 bases in the middle. CDR3 in amino acids: CASSFASGPQYF. In DNA form, the CDR3 reads TGTGCCAGCAGTTTCGCGAGCGGCCCGCAGTACTTC.

The chain recombines TRBV6-2 or TRBV6-3 with TRBJ2-5; D possibly corresponds to TRBD1 (6 bases). The germline V gene has CDR1 MNHEY and CDR2 SVGEGT. Trimming took 0 bases from V and 0 from J, leaving 17 bases between them. The CDR3 has 18 amino acids. Here the CDR3 DNA reads TGTGCCAGCAGTTACTCCCTTTACAGGGCGGCGTACCAAGAGACCCAGTACTTC. The encoded protein is CASSYSLYRAAYQETQYF.

This sequence joins TRBV5-1 and TRBJ2-2; 8 nucleotides match TRBD2. Germline V CDR1 and CDR2: SGHRS, YFSETQ. The CDR3 contains 17 residues. Trimming cost V 4 bases and J 0 bases; bases outside gene matches: 8. CDR3 bases: TGCGCCAGCAGCCCCTCCAGGCGGGGGGCGAACACCGGGGAGCTGTTTTTT. Residues: CASSPSRRGANTGELFF.

The genes are TRBV5-1 and TRBJ2-1, with 13 nucleotides matching TRBD2. The J segment lost 14 bases and the V segment lost 0 bases, leaving 5 bases of the junction unmatched. CDR3 length: 14 amino acids. CDR1 is SGHRS, CDR2 YFSETQ, per germline. CDR3 in amino acids: CASSLDDTSGREFF. Written as DNA, the CDR3 is TGCGCCAGCAGCTTGGATGATACTAGCGGGAGGGAGTTCTTC.

The V call is TRBV6-2 or TRBV6-3, the J call TRBJ1-5; 7 nucleotides line up with TRBD1. V was pared by 6 bases and J by 2 bases, with 10 bases of the junction left unmatched. There are 16 residues in the CDR3. CDR1 and CDR2 from the germline V gene are MNHEY and SVGEGT. CDR3 in DNA: TGTGCCAGCAGCGCTGACAGGGTGTTTGGCAATCAGCCCCAGCATTTT. Its protein product is CASSADRVFGNQPQHF.

The chain employs TRBV6-9 and TRBJ1-5, with D tentatively TRBD1 (6 bases). The V and J ends lost 6 bases and 7 bases respectively, with 13 bases between them. This CDR3 has 13 residues. From germline, CDR1 is MNHGY and CDR2 SVAAGI. The CDR3 bases are TGTGCCAGCAGGAGAGGGGGGGGCCAGCCCCAGCATTTT. It codes for CASRRGGGQPQHF.

This chain joins TRBV6-4 and TRBJ2-5, with D hard to call. The CDR3 contains 12 residues. Germline-derived CDR1 and CDR2 are MRHNA and SNTAGT. Between the trimmed V and J ends, which lost 1 base and 3 bases, there was a span of 3 bases. CDR3 loop: CASSDFKETQYF. Here the CDR3 DNA reads TGTGCCAGCAGTGACTTCAAAGAGACCCAGTACTTC.

V and J are TRBV27 and TRBJ2-7, with D possibly being TRBD1 (6 bases). The V and J ends lost 4 bases and 4 bases respectively, with 17 bases between them. CDR1 and CDR2 from the germline V gene are MNHEY and SMNVEV (reference sequence). The CDR3 covers 15 residues. CDR3 residues: CASSSIRVRGYEQYF. The CDR3 region has the DNA TGTGCCAGCAGTTCTATCCGGGTCAGGGGATACGAGCAGTACTTC.

The rearrangement links TRBV7-9 to TRBJ1-4; weak D call: TRBD1 (5 bases). The CDR3 is made up of 12 amino acids. The germline CDR1 and CDR2 sequences are SEHNR and FQNEAQ (reference sequence). Trimming took off 5 bases at V and 7 bases at J, with 8 bases between the two ends. CDR3 region: CASSHDSEKLFF. The CDR3 DNA sequence: TGTGCCAGCAGCCACGACAGTGAAAAACTGTTTTTT.

The rearrangement links TRBV5-1 to TRBJ2-1, with 7 bases fitting TRBD2. The CDR3 is made up of 16 amino acids. The V gene's germline CDR1 is SGHRS and CDR2 YFSETQ. The V and J ends lost 0 bases and 0 bases, in that order; junction bases with no gene match: 3. CDR3 loop: CASSLEGGGSYNEQFF. CDR3 coding DNA: TGCGCCAGCAGCTTGGAGGGCGGGGGCTCCTACAATGAGCAGTTCTTC.